One and the same sample provided the 21 T cell receptor beta chains below, sequenced in a study of blood T cell repertoires in COVID-19. Produced via immunoSEQ multiplex PCR; TCRdb's table is partial and in-frame only. The sample has tens of thousands of clones, 75% to 90% seen once. Sequenced input: peripheral blood. These receptors originate from a man between 65 and 85 years old with active or convalescent COVID-19.

J is TRBJ2-1 and V is TRBV21-1; TRBD2 is taken as the D call from the table, unchecked against the DNA. TRBV21-1 is an annotated pseudogene. The CDR3 spans 14 residues. CDR3 nucleotides: TGTGCCAGCGGGGGGGCAAGCTCGTACAATGAGCAGTTCTTC. It specifies CASGGASSYNEQFF.

This chain links TRBV2 with TRBJ2-4; tentatively, D is TRBD2 (5 bases). CDR1 and CDR2 (germline): SNHLY, FYNNEI. This CDR3 comprises 14 residues. Trimming pared 3 bases from V and 5 bases from J, leaving 11 bases between. For the CDR3, the DNA is TGTGCCAGCAGTGACACGGGGTCCCAAAACATTCAGTACTTC. Amino acid sequence: CASSDTGSQNIQYF.

V usage is TRBV3-1 (or the pseudogene TRBV3-2) and J usage is TRBJ1-1, with TRBD1 matching 9 bases. V shed 4 bases, J shed 8 bases, and the junction held 14 bases outside the gene matches. Germline V gene lookup returns CDR1 LGHDT and CDR2 YNNKEL (reference sequence). CDR3 size: 16 residues. The CDR3 protein is CASSLLPGQGPSEAFF. The CDR3 nucleotides read TGTGCCAGCAGCCTTTTACCGGGACAGGGCCCTTCGGAAGCTTTCTTT.

Only one count was recorded for this clone. The chain is built from TRBV7-8 and TRBJ1-5, with 7 bases identical to TRBD1. The CDR3 is 18 amino acids. V gave up 5 bases and J gave up 0 bases; unmatched junction bases: 13. Per the germline V gene, CDR1 is SGHVS and CDR2 is FQNEAQ. CDR3 nucleotide sequence: TGTGCCAGCAGCGAGACAGGGCTTACCCTTTATAGCAATCAGCCCCAGCATTTT. Its protein product is CASSETGLTLYSNQPQHF.

The chain couples TRBV30 to TRBJ2-5; no clear D. The germline V gene encodes CDR1 GTSNPN and CDR2 SVGIG (reference sequence). Between the trimmed V and J ends, which lost 0 bases and 4 bases, there was a span of 9 bases. The CDR3 extends over 13 amino acids. In DNA, the CDR3 is TGTGCCTGGAGTGTACTGGTCGGAGAGACCCAGTACTTC. This translates into CAWSVLVGETQYF.

The gene calls are TRBV6-5 and TRBJ1-1; unclear D gene. Trimming left V 6 bases short and J 1 base short, with 15 bases between. This CDR3 comprises 15 residues. Germline assignment: CDR1 MNHEY and CDR2 SVGAGI. This CDR3 is CASSVSLPGNTEAFF. CDR3 sequence (DNA): TGTGCCAGCAGCGTTTCCCTTCCCGGGAACACTGAAGCTTTCTTT.

The chain employs TRBV5-1 and TRBJ1-2; 7 nucleotides match TRBD1. The CDR3 runs 14 residues. V trimming: 4 bases; J trimming: 4 bases; junction bases outside the gene matches: 7. Germline assignment: CDR1 SGHRS and CDR2 YFSETQ. In DNA form, the CDR3 reads TGCGCCAGCAGCGTCACAGGGGTGAGCTATGGCTACACCTTC. Its translation is CASSVTGVSYGYTF.

The chain links TRBV5-1 to TRBJ1-1, with D tentatively TRBD1 (5 bases). The CDR3 is 14 amino acids. V was shortened by 5 bases and J by 0 bases, with 11 bases between the two germline ends. Germline lookup yields CDR1 SGHRS and CDR2 YFSETQ. The CDR3 bases are TGCGCCAGCAGGAGAGAGACAGTGAACACTGAAGCTTTCTTT. Translated: CASRRETVNTEAFF.

The chain is built from TRBV25-1 and TRBJ2-7; D is possibly TRBD1 (5 bases). The V end lost 2 bases, the J end lost 5 bases, and 10 bases lay between the germline ends. This CDR3 region has 13 residues. The V gene's germline CDR1 is MGHDK and CDR2 SYGVNS. The CDR3 region is CASSEVRVNEQYF. CDR3 sequence (DNA): TGTGCCAGCAGTGAAGTCAGGGTAAACGAGCAGTACTTC.

CDR3 bases: TGTGCCAGCTCAGCTGAGAGCACTGAAGCTTTCTTT. It translates to CASSAESTEAFF. This chain uses TRBV18 with TRBJ1-1, with no clear D. This CDR3 has 12 residues. Germline assignment: CDR1 KGHSH and CDR2 LQKENI. Trimming took off 5 bases at V and 4 bases at J, with 8 bases between the two ends.

The gene calls are TRBV5-1 and TRBJ2-3, with 8 bases that match TRBD1. The germline V gene encodes CDR1 SGHRS and CDR2 YFSETQ. Germline trimming cut 2 bases from V and 6 bases from J; bases unmatched to any gene: 8. The CDR3 runs 15 residues. The CDR3 DNA sequence: TGCGCCAGCAGCTTTGTCAGGGGGCGAATGGATACGCAGTATTTT. It yields the protein CASSFVRGRMDTQYF.

The rearrangement joins TRBV15 to TRBJ1-5, with D uncertain. There are 13 residues in the CDR3. The germline V gene has CDR1 LNHNV and CDR2 YYDKDF (reference sequence). Trimming shortened V by 7 bases and J by 7 bases, and 14 bases separated the two germline ends. CDR3 protein: CATNSLVGQPQHF. CDR3 nucleotide sequence: TGTGCCACCAATTCTTTAGTCGGGCAGCCCCAGCATTTT.

This clone was counted once. The V and J genes are TRBV18 and TRBJ2-1; 8 bases fit TRBD2. V shed 4 bases, J shed 4 bases, and the junction held 12 bases outside the gene matches. This CDR3 region has 17 residues. Per germline, CDR1 KGHSH and CDR2 LQKENI. The CDR3 nucleotides are TGTGCCAGCTCACTAACGGGACTAGGATTCGATTACAATGAGCAGTTCTTC. It specifies CASSLTGLGFDYNEQFF.

The V gene is TRBV12-5, the J gene TRBJ2-2; 8 bases are shared with TRBD2. Losses at the gene ends were 0 bases for V and 3 bases for J; bases not matched to a gene: 6. The length of the CDR3 is 17 residues. The V gene's germline CDR1 is LGHNT and CDR2 FRNRAP. In nucleotides, the CDR3 is TGTGCTAGTGGTTTGGTACAGCCAGCGGGAGACACCGGGGAGCTGTTTTTT. Amino acids: CASGLVQPAGDTGELFF.

This clone was seen a handful of times. The V gene is TRBV5-1, the J gene TRBJ2-5, with D possibly TRBD1 on 6 matching bases. The CDR3 is 15 residues long. Germline CDR1 is SGHRS and CDR2 is YFSETQ. V gave up 0 bases and J gave up 4 bases, with 13 bases separating them. Here the CDR3 reads CASSLGARGSETQYF. CDR3 sequence (DNA): TGCGCCAGCAGCTTGGGGGCCAGGGGTTCAGAGACCCAGTACTTC.

The chain links TRBV29-1 to TRBJ2-3; D uncertain. V lost 7 bases, J lost 6 bases, and 11 bases lay in between. Germline loops: CDR1 SQVTM, CDR2 ANQGSEA. This CDR3 has 11 residues. This CDR3 is CSANYVDTQYF. The CDR3 DNA reads as TGCAGCGCCAACTACGTGGATACGCAGTATTTT.

The rearrangement uses TRBV5-4 and TRBJ1-1; D may be TRBD1 (5 bases). The CDR3 contains 15 residues. Germline V gene sequence: CDR1 SGHNT, CDR2 YYREEE (reference sequence). Trimming pared 6 bases from V and 0 bases from J, leaving 15 bases between. DNA of the CDR3: TGTGCCAGCAACCCCGGAGGGACTATGAACACTGAAGCTTTCTTT. Residues: CASNPGGTMNTEAFF.

The chain is built from TRBV2 and TRBJ2-5; TRBD1 matches 7 bases. V lost 8 bases, J lost 5 bases, and 8 bases stayed unmatched. The CDR3 runs to 13 residues. The germline CDR1 and CDR2 sequences are SNHLY and FYNNEI. CDR3 loop: CASALRGTETQYF. CDR3 nucleotides: TGTGCCAGCGCCCTCAGGGGGACGGAGACCCAGTACTTC.

The chain combines TRBV28 with TRBJ2-3; D is unresolved. Germline CDR1 MDHEN, CDR2 SYDVKM. The CDR3 sequence is 14 residues long. V was pared by 2 bases and J by 2 bases, with 8 bases between. The chain's CDR3 is CASSLVQHTDTQYF. CDR3 DNA sequence: TGTGCCAGCAGTTTAGTACAGCACACAGATACGCAGTATTTT.

The DNA for the CDR3 is TGTGCCAGCAGCTTCCGGTACCAAGAGACCCAGTACTTC. Amino acid sequence: CASSFRYQETQYF. The chain employs TRBV5-6 and TRBJ2-5; D gene uncertain. The CDR3 is made up of 13 amino acids. V lost 2 bases and J lost 0, with 5 bases in between. CDR1 is SGHDT and CDR2 is YYEEEE in the germline V gene.

This chain connects TRBV30 to TRBJ2-3, with TRBD2 matching 7 bases. The trim removed 4 bases at V and 2 bases at J, leaving 6 bases unmatched. The germline V gene has CDR1 GTSNPN and CDR2 SVGIG (reference sequence). The CDR3 has 14 amino acids. The CDR3 DNA follows: TGTGCCTGGAAGAGACTAGCAGACACAGATACGCAGTATTTT. It translates to CAWKRLADTDTQYF.